The 7 T cell receptor beta chains in this list originate from one sample, sequenced in a study of cytomegalovirus exposure and HLA in healthy donors. PCR amplification relied on 60 Vbeta primers (plus 13 Jbeta primers). Profiled with immunoSEQ multiplex PCR; TCRdb holds only in-frame clones, not every one. The sample has about 130,000 clones, 70% to 85% seen once. Sequencing used PBMCs. These receptors originate from a man between 45 and 60 years old in good health and CMV-seronegative.

CDR3 loop: CASSANRDAQYF. CDR3 coding DNA: TGCGCCAGCAGCGCCAACAGGGACGCGCAGTACTTC. The chain carries TRBV5-1 and TRBJ2-7; D might be TRBD1 (6 bases). Germline V gene lookup returns CDR1 SGHRS and CDR2 YFSETQ. V gave up 4 bases and J gave up 9 bases, with 14 bases separating them. CDR3 length equals 12 residues.

This chain joins TRBV6-1 and TRBJ2-5; 9 nucleotides align to TRBD1. The J segment lost 2 bases and the V segment lost 6 bases, leaving 4 bases of the junction unmatched. The CDR3 is 14 amino acids. Germline V gene lookup returns CDR1 MNHNS and CDR2 SASEGT. CDR3 in DNA: TGTGCCAGCAGCCGGGACAGGGAGCAAGAGACCCAGTACTTC. Its translation is CASSRDREQETQYF.

This chain links TRBV5-5 with TRBJ1-2; 8 bases agree with TRBD1. Germline trimming cut 3 bases from V and 3 bases from J; bases unmatched to any gene: 13. CDR3 size: 17 residues. The germline CDR1 and CDR2 sequences are SGHKS and YYEKEE (reference sequence). CDR3 nucleotide sequence: TGTGCCAGCAGCTCCGCCTGGTTCCAGGGGGCCCACTATGGCTACACCTTC. This sequence encodes CASSSAWFQGAHYGYTF.

The rearrangement uses TRBV14 and TRBJ2-6; D gene ambiguous. Germline V gene data show CDR1 as SGHDN and CDR2 as FVKESK. The V end was cut by 1 base, the J end by 0 bases, with 7 bases between. The CDR3 totals 16 residues. CDR3 region: CASSQVKHSGANVLTF. CDR3 nucleotide sequence: TGTGCCAGCAGCCAAGTTAAGCACTCTGGGGCCAACGTCCTGACTTTC.

The chain uses TRBV18 and TRBJ2-1; D perhaps matches TRBD1 (6 bases). V was shortened by 3 bases and J by 5 bases, with 11 bases between the two germline ends. Germline CDR1 reads KGHSH; CDR2 reads LQKENI. The length of the CDR3 is 14 residues. The CDR3 nucleotides read TGTGCCAGCTCACCTGAGGCAGGGGACAATGAGCAGTTCTTC. Its protein product is CASSPEAGDNEQFF.

The rearrangement uses TRBV7-8 and TRBJ2-7; D might be TRBD1 (6 bases). V dropped 0 bases and J dropped 6 bases, with 12 bases sitting between them. The CDR3 has 14 amino acids. Germline CDR1 SGHVS, CDR2 FQNEAQ. The CDR3 sequence: CASSLAGQLVEQYF. CDR3 in DNA: TGTGCCAGCAGCTTAGCTGGACAGTTGGTCGAGCAGTACTTC.

The J gene is TRBJ2-3, the V gene TRBV30, with 8 positions matching TRBD1. Per the germline V gene, CDR1 is GTSNPN and CDR2 is SVGIG (reference sequence). The CDR3 sequence is 12 residues long. The ends lost 5 bases at V and 3 bases at J; junction bases unmatched: 1. The CDR3 DNA sequence: TGTGCCTGGGGACAGGGTACAGATACGCAGTATTTT. It encodes CAWGQGTDTQYF.